This T cell receptor beta chain comes out of a study of response to subunit inactivated influenza vaccine. Study-wide findings and caveats: New T cells are recruited in small numbers by each seasonal influenza vaccination, according to the authors' suggestion.

Trimming at V came to 6 bases and at J to 7 bases, leaving 9 bases not matched to a gene. The CDR3 loop spans 14 amino acids. Germline CDR1 and CDR2: MNHEY and SMNVEV (reference sequence). The sample holds a few counts of this clonotype. Its cognate antigen is unknown. A single record per CDR3 protein comes from TCRdb applying MiXCR to the RT-PCR reads. Seen here are hundreds of thousands of distinct CDR3 sequences, more than 15% observed once, and the top ten hold under 14%. This sequence was found in a man aged 45-65 years who received an inactivated influenza vaccine. This sequence joins TRBV27 and TRBJ2-1; 7 bases are shared with TRBD2. Sequencing used PBMCs from blood, obtained about 12 days after vaccination. The CDR3 DNA follows: TGTGCCAGCAGCTTTAGCACGGGAGGTAATGAGCAGTTCTTC. This sequence encodes CASSFSTGGNEQFF.